One T cell receptor (beta chain) is described in this entry. Its antigen is still unknown. Primed by a sample-barcoded 5' primer and a J-beta primer mix, a second PCR proceeded for about 6 to 11 cycles. TCRdb analysed the 5' RACE reads with MiXCR anew, one entry per CDR3 protein. The sample yields some 900,000 distinct CDR3 sequences, 29% seen once. This entry comes from a study of blood T cells in healthy people across ages. No fewer than 5.5 micrograms of total RNA were isolated from every sample. Study conclusions and caveats: Researchers said unsorted PBMCs prevented a conclusive naive versus antigen-experienced comparison.

V lost 7 bases and J lost 1; bases outside the gene matches: 8. Germline CDR1 and CDR2: DFQATT and SNEGSKA (reference sequence). This CDR3 is 15 amino acids long. The V and J genes are TRBV20-1 and TRBJ2-2; 8 nucleotides align to TRBD2. This sequence was found in an elderly woman in good health. Material: blood. CDR3 residues: CSGKVAGGNTGELFF. DNA of the CDR3: TGCAGTGGAAAAGTGGCGGGGGGGAACACCGGGGAGCTGTTTTTT.